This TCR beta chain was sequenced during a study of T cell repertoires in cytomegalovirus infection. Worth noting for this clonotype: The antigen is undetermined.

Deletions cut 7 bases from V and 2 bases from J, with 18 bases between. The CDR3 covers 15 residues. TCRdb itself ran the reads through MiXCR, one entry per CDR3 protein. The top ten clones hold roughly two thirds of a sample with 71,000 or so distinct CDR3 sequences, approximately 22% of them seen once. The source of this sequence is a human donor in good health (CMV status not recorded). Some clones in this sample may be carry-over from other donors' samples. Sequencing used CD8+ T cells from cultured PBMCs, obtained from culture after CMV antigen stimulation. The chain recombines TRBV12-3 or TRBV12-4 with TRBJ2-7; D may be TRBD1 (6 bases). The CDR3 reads CASKRTGQKAYEQYF. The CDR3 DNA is TGTGCCAGCAAAAGAACCGGACAGAAGGCCTACGAGCAGTACTTC.